These 19 T cell receptor beta chains were sequenced from one sample in a study of beta chain features in type 1 diabetes. Expressed TCRB transcripts got sequenced, as all isolated RNA was reverse transcribed. Some clones are missing from TCRdb's copy, which holds only in-frame ones; the method was immunoSEQ multiplex PCR. Of a few hundred thousand clones in the sample, approximately 31% were seen once. The sample comprised naive CD4+ T cells from blood. The receptors stem from a man aged 18 to 30 in good health.

The chain carries TRBV10-3 and TRBJ2-3; D gene uncertain. This CDR3 is built from 13 residues. CDR1 is ENHRY and CDR2 is SYGVKD in the germline V gene. The V and J ends lost 6 bases and 2 bases respectively, with 9 bases between them. CDR3 sequence: CAIRGISTDTQYF. The CDR3 bases are TGTGCCATCAGAGGGATATCCACAGATACGCAGTATTTT.

This clone was picked up a small number of times. The chain has TRBV5-6 and TRBJ1-1; D is uncertain. Trimming cost V 0 bases and J 0 bases, with 3 bases left between them. Germline values: CDR1 SGHDT, CDR2 YYEEEE. This CDR3 region has 13 residues. CDR3 DNA: TGTGCCAGCAGCTTGGATGTGAACACTGAAGCTTTCTTT. It encodes CASSLDVNTEAFF.

This clone was seen only a few times. The CDR3 nucleotides read TGTGCTAGTGGTCACTTGGCCACTGAAGCTTTCTTT. This encodes CASGHLATEAFF. This rearrangement joins TRBV12-5 to TRBJ1-1, with unresolved D. Trimming stripped 5 bases from V and 4 bases from J, with 8 bases between. The CDR3 spans 12 residues. Germline V gene data show CDR1 as LGHNT and CDR2 as FRNRAP.

This sequence joins TRBV7-9 and TRBJ2-5; 7 bases are a match to TRBD1. CDR3 length: 13 amino acids. Germline CDR1 SEHNR, CDR2 FQNEAQ (reference sequence). Trimming cost V 6 bases and J 2 bases; bases outside gene matches: 3. CDR3 loop: CASSSQGQETQYF. CDR3 nucleotide sequence: TGTGCCAGCAGTTCACAGGGGCAAGAGACCCAGTACTTC.

V usage is TRBV2 and J usage is TRBJ2-1; 8 nucleotides line up with TRBD2. The ends lost 5 bases at V and 9 bases at J; junction bases unmatched: 6. CDR3 length: 13 amino acids. The germline V gene has CDR1 SNHLY and CDR2 FYNNEI. CDR3 bases: TGTGCCAGCAGTCTTGGGGCGGGAGGTGAGCAGTTCTTC. Translation gives CASSLGAGGEQFF.

Notes on this clone: This sample also contains other DNA sequences that code for the same CDR3. V and J are TRBV10-3 and TRBJ2-5; 12 bases are shared with TRBD2. CDR1 and CDR2 from the germline V gene are ENHRY and SYGVKD. The CDR3 has 15 amino acids. With V trimmed by 6 bases and J by 5 bases, 7 bases remained unmatched. The CDR3 protein is CAISPTSGSGETQYF. Here the CDR3 DNA reads TGTGCCATCAGCCCGACTAGCGGGAGCGGCGAGACCCAGTACTTC.

A few counts support this clone. The chain couples TRBV15 to TRBJ2-7, with TRBD2 matching 7 bases. Per germline, CDR1 LNHNV and CDR2 YYDKDF (reference sequence). Unmatched junction bases numbered 8, after V lost 8 bases and J lost 4 bases. The CDR3 loop spans 13 amino acids. The DNA for the CDR3 is TGTGCCACCTCTAGAGGACTAGGGTACGAGCAGTACTTC. As protein: CATSRGLGYEQYF.

Only a few counts were recorded for this clone. This chain joins TRBV5-1 and TRBJ2-1; TRBD2 agrees at 10 bases. Per the germline V gene, CDR1 is SGHRS and CDR2 is YFSETQ. The CDR3 has 14 amino acids. V gave up 0 bases and J gave up 11 bases; unmatched junction bases: 5. As DNA, the CDR3 is TGCGCCAGCAGCTTGGAGGCAGCGGGAGGGAAGCAGTTCTTC. Residues: CASSLEAAGGKQFF.

The chain has TRBV2 and TRBJ2-1; D gene uncertain. Per germline, CDR1 SNHLY and CDR2 FYNNEI. The CDR3 runs to 15 residues. Trimming removed 4 bases at V and 0 bases at J, with 10 bases between. CDR3 loop: CASSVGESSYNEQFF. DNA for the CDR3: TGTGCCAGCAGTGTTGGCGAGAGCTCCTACAATGAGCAGTTCTTC.

This clone was recorded a few times. The V gene is TRBV15, the J gene TRBJ2-7; possibly TRBD2 for D (5 bases). V lost 0 bases and J lost 3, with 12 bases in between. CDR1 and CDR2 from the germline V gene are LNHNV and YYDKDF (reference sequence). The CDR3 covers 15 residues. Written as DNA, the CDR3 is TGTGCCACCAGCAGAGATCGGGAAGGATTCTACGAGCAGTACTTC. It specifies CATSRDREGFYEQYF.

This clone has a handful of counts. V and J are TRBV27 and TRBJ1-2, with no clear D. The CDR3 sequence is 13 residues long. Trimming pared 3 bases from V and 1 base from J, leaving 6 bases between. From germline, CDR1 is MNHEY and CDR2 SMNVEV (reference sequence). The CDR3 DNA is TGTGCCAGCAGTTTGGACGGTAACTATGGCTACACCTTC. Its protein product is CASSLDGNYGYTF.

This chain joins TRBV7-9 and TRBJ1-4; 7 nucleotides agree with TRBD1. This CDR3 contains 15 residues. The J segment lost 5 bases and the V segment lost 4 bases, leaving 7 bases of the junction unmatched. Germline CDR1 SEHNR, CDR2 FQNEAQ (reference sequence). The CDR3 nucleotides are TGTGCCAGCAGCTCCCCCGGGACAGTAAATGAAAAACTGTTTTTT. Translation: CASSSPGTVNEKLFF. The full variable domain, in which reference TRBV7-9 and TRBJ1-4 provide the parts outside the CDR3, is DTGVSQNPRHKITKRGQNVTFRCDPISEHNRLYWYRQTLGQGPEFLTYFQNEAQLEKSRLLSDRFSAERPKGSFSTLEIQRTEQGDSAMYLCASSSPGTVNEKLFFGSGTQLSVL.

This clone turned up a few times. The V call is TRBV18, the J call TRBJ2-1; 12 bases match TRBD2. The CDR3 length is 14 residues. The ends lost 3 bases at V and 9 bases at J; junction bases unmatched: 3. Germline V gene data show CDR1 as KGHSH and CDR2 as LQKENI. Here the CDR3 DNA reads TGTGCCAGCTCACCCCAACTAGCGGGAGGTGAGCAGTTCTTC. This encodes CASSPQLAGGEQFF.

The chain has TRBV28 and TRBJ1-5; D perhaps matches TRBD1 (6 bases). The germline V gene encodes CDR1 MDHEN and CDR2 SYDVKM. The CDR3 runs to 15 residues. Deletions cut 7 bases from V and 3 bases from J, with 16 bases between. The chain's CDR3 is CASTGDGGYNQPQHF. The CDR3 DNA follows: TGTGCCAGCACAGGGGACGGAGGGTACAATCAGCCCCAGCATTTT.

The chain carries TRBV5-1 and TRBJ2-1, with TRBD2 matching 13 bases. After removal of 4 bases from V and 7 bases from J, the junction contained 5 bases not matched to a gene. CDR3 length: 15 residues. The germline V gene encodes CDR1 SGHRS and CDR2 YFSETQ. CDR3 in amino acids: CASSTRTSGGNEQFF. The CDR3 DNA is TGCGCCAGCAGCACTCGGACTAGCGGGGGAAATGAGCAGTTCTTC.

The table lists this clone with a few counts. The chain's CDR3 is CASSAGRLRTDTQYF. DNA of the CDR3: TGTGCCAGCAGCGCGGGGCGGCTTCGTACAGATACGCAGTATTTT. The chain uses TRBV7-8 and TRBJ2-3, with D possibly TRBD2 on 6 matching bases. V gave up 5 bases and J gave up 3 bases, with 15 bases separating them. Germline CDR1 and CDR2: SGHVS and FQNEAQ. The CDR3 totals 15 residues.

This chain connects TRBV30 to TRBJ1-3; no definite D call. The germline V gene has CDR1 GTSNPN and CDR2 SVGIG (reference sequence). The CDR3 is 15 residues long. Trimming removed 3 bases at V and 0 bases at J, with 12 bases between. The CDR3 here is CAWSRTGLSGNTIYF. CDR3 DNA sequence: TGTGCCTGGAGCCGCACTGGACTCTCTGGAAACACCATATATTTT.

There are a few counts of this clone. The J gene is TRBJ2-2, the V gene TRBV7-2; the D gene is possibly TRBD1 (6 bases). The CDR3 spans 16 residues. Germline V CDR1 and CDR2: SGHTA, FQGNSA. V lost 3 bases and J 0 bases, leaving 11 bases between the germline ends. CDR3 DNA: TGTGCCAGCAGCTTCAGACAGGCCTCGAACACCGGGGAGCTGTTTTTT. Translation gives CASSFRQASNTGELFF.

This rearrangement joins TRBV25-1 to TRBJ2-5; 11 nucleotides line up with TRBD2. There are 15 residues in the CDR3. Trimming removed 6 bases from V and 5 bases from J; junction bases left unmatched: 8. Looked up from germline, CDR1 is MGHDK and CDR2 is SYGVNS. CDR3 coding DNA: TGTGCCAGCAGCTACACTAGCGGGAGTGGGGAGACCCAGTACTTC. It translates to CASSYTSGSGETQYF.